Each of the 16 T cell receptor beta chains below was sequenced from the same sample in a study of T cell responses to AZD1222 COVID-19 vaccine (dated by TCRdb to the early 2020s). Library preparation was by the immunoSEQ multiplex PCR assay. TCRdb retrieved this table from immuneACCESS and kept in-frame rearrangements only. Not all clones are present; in checked studies, unresolved V genes account for under half, and no reason is known for the remainder. Within this sample are about 180,000 clones, with approximately 91% of them counted one time only. Of the sample, around 1.9% falls within the top ten clones. The meaning of the sample's time point label: about 28 days (+/-7) after the second vaccine dose. The source was peripheral blood, collected 28 days after the second AZD1222 dose. The receptors were gathered from an adult who received the AZD1222 COVID-19 vaccine.

The CDR3 loop is CASSPWTGGSNEQFF. In DNA form, the CDR3 reads TGTGCCAGCAGCCCATGGACAGGGGGGTCCAATGAGCAGTTCTTC. The gene calls are TRBV3-1 (or the pseudogene TRBV3-2) and TRBJ2-1; 10 bases align to TRBD1. J lost 6 bases, V lost 4 bases, and 6 bases had no gene match. The CDR3 sequence is 15 residues long. Per germline, CDR1 LGHDT and CDR2 YNNKEL (reference sequence).

The chain joins TRBV6-2 or TRBV6-3 to TRBJ2-4, with D possibly being TRBD2 (5 bases). V was clipped by 2 bases and J by 0 bases, with 23 bases between them. Germline CDR1 MNHEY, CDR2 SVGEGT. This CDR3 contains 20 residues. In DNA form, the CDR3 reads TGTGCCAGCAGTTACGATCCCCCCGGGAACCTGGATTTAGCCAAAAACATTCAGTACTTC. Its translation is CASSYDPPGNLDLAKNIQYF.

The chain recombines TRBV9 with TRBJ2-2; D is possibly TRBD1 or TRBD2 (6 bases each). CDR1 SGDLS and CDR2 YYNGEE come from the germline V gene. CDR3 size: 15 residues. V shed 2 bases and J shed 6 bases, with 14 bases lying between them. The CDR3 DNA reads as TGTGCCAGCAGCGTTGGAGGGGGGCCCCCCGGGGAGCTGTTTTTT. Its translation is CASSVGGGPPGELFF.

The rearrangement links TRBV20-1 to TRBJ1-2; D remains ambiguous. This CDR3 has 11 residues. Germline-derived CDR1 and CDR2 are DFQATT and SNEGSKA (reference sequence). V shed 0 bases and J shed 5 bases, with 4 bases lying between them. The chain's CDR3 is CSAREQYGYTF. CDR3 bases: TGCAGTGCTAGAGAACAGTATGGCTACACCTTC.

The genes are TRBV19 and TRBJ1-5; D might be TRBD1 (6 bases). Trimming removed 8 bases at V and 4 bases at J, with 12 bases between. Germline CDR1 LNHDA, CDR2 SQIVND (reference sequence). The CDR3 contains 13 residues. In DNA, the CDR3 is TGTGCCAGTGGCCGGGACAAAAATCAGCCCCAGCATTTT. This sequence encodes CASGRDKNQPQHF.

This rearrangement joins TRBV6-2 or TRBV6-3 to TRBJ1-3; D remains ambiguous. Trimming removed 6 bases from V and 0 bases from J, with 9 bases in between. Germline CDR1 MNHEY, CDR2 SVGEGT. The CDR3 extends over 14 amino acids. CDR3 bases: TGTGCCAGCAGCTCGATTCTCTCTGGAAACACCATATATTTT. Translating gives CASSSILSGNTIYF.

The chain combines TRBV7-3 with TRBJ2-2; tentative D call: TRBD2 (6 bases). Trimming took 5 bases from V and 0 from J, leaving 19 bases between them. The CDR3 contains 18 residues. Germline lookup yields CDR1 SGHTA and CDR2 FQGTGA. CDR3 in amino acids: CASSPGVTSWANTGELFF. The CDR3 bases are TGTGCCAGCAGCCCTGGGGTGACTAGTTGGGCGAACACCGGGGAGCTGTTTTTT.

J is TRBJ2-4 and V is TRBV6-5; TRBD1 aligns across 11 bases. This CDR3 region has 15 residues. V dropped 2 bases and J dropped 6; count of bases not matched to a gene: 3. The germline CDR1 and CDR2 sequences are MNHEY and SVGAGI. CDR3 amino acids: CASSYRGTGGNIQYF. Written as DNA, the CDR3 is TGTGCCAGCAGTTACAGGGGGACAGGGGGAAACATTCAGTACTTC.

The chain employs TRBV28 and TRBJ1-5; D is unresolved. V lost 7 bases and J 7 bases, leaving 11 bases between the germline ends. The CDR3 contains 12 residues. Germline loops: CDR1 MDHEN, CDR2 SYDVKM. The CDR3 DNA follows: TGTGCCAGCATCATCAGCGGACAGCCCCAGCATTTT. Its translation: CASIISGQPQHF.

This chain connects TRBV6-1 to TRBJ1-6; tentatively, D is TRBD1 (5 bases). There are 14 residues in the CDR3. CDR1 and CDR2 (germline): MNHNS, SASEGT. V was trimmed by 0 bases and J by 9 bases, leaving 9 bases between them. The CDR3 spells CASSEARVGSPLHF. Written as DNA, the CDR3 is TGTGCCAGCAGTGAAGCCAGGGTGGGTTCACCCCTCCACTTT.

The J gene is TRBJ1-6, the V gene TRBV5-6, with TRBD1 matching over 8 bases. The CDR3 extends over 15 amino acids. Germline trimming cut 4 bases from V and 10 bases from J; bases unmatched to any gene: 10. Germline V lookup: CDR1 SGHDT, CDR2 YYEEEE. In DNA, the CDR3 is TGTGCCAGCAGCCGAGACAGGGGAAGGTGGTCACCCCTCCACTTT. Protein sequence: CASSRDRGRWSPLHF.

This chain uses TRBV19 with TRBJ1-2, with no clear D. Trimming shortened V by 9 bases and J by 4 bases, and 15 bases separated the two germline ends. This CDR3 contains 13 residues. Germline V lookup: CDR1 LNHDA, CDR2 SQIVND (reference sequence). The CDR3 region is CASRITEAYGYTF. In nucleotides, the CDR3 is TGTGCCAGCCGCATCACCGAGGCCTATGGCTACACCTTC.

This chain links TRBV27 with TRBJ2-7; D is uncertain. The CDR3 is made up of 11 amino acids. Germline assignment: CDR1 MNHEY and CDR2 SMNVEV (reference sequence). V was clipped by 4 bases and J by 1 base, with 2 bases between them. In DNA, the CDR3 is TGTGCCAGCAGTTCGTCCTACGAGCAGTACTTC. Translation: CASSSSYEQYF.

The sample holds a few counts of this clone. The chain is built from TRBV20-1 and TRBJ1-2; 7 nucleotides align to TRBD1. The CDR3 length is 13 residues. V lost 3 bases, J lost 0 bases, and 1 base stayed unmatched. Germline CDR1 and CDR2: DFQATT and SNEGSKA (reference sequence). The CDR3 loop is CSASQGANYGYTF. CDR3 nucleotide sequence: TGCAGTGCTAGTCAGGGGGCTAACTATGGCTACACCTTC.

This chain links TRBV5-1 with TRBJ2-7; 7 positions match TRBD2. J was trimmed by 7 bases and V by 3 bases; bases with no gene match: 10. Germline V gene data show CDR1 as SGHRS and CDR2 as YFSETQ. This CDR3 has 14 residues. CDR3 residues: CASSSSGISGEQYF. CDR3 DNA: TGCGCCAGCAGCTCGAGCGGGATCTCGGGTGAGCAGTACTTC.

The gene calls are TRBV5-1 and TRBJ2-1; perhaps TRBD1 as D (6 bases). Germline loops: CDR1 SGHRS, CDR2 YFSETQ. The V gene lost 7 bases and the J gene lost 0 bases, with 17 bases spanning the gap. The CDR3 sequence is 16 residues long. CDR3 nucleotide sequence: TGCGCCAGCGGCCAACAGGGATTCAACTCCTACAATGAGCAGTTCTTC. Translating it yields CASGQQGFNSYNEQFF.